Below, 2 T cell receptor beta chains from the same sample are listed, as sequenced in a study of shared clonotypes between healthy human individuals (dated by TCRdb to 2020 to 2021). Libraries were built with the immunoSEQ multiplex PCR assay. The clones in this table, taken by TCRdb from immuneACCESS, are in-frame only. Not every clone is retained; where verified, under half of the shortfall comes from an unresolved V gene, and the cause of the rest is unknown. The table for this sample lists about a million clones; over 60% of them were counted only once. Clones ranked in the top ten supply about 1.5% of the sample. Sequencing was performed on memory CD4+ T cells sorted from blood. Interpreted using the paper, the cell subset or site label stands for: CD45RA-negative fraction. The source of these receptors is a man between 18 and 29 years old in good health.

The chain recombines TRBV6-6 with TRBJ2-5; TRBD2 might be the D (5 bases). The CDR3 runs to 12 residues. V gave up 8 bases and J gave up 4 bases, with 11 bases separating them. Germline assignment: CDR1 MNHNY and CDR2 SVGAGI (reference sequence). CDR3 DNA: TGTGCCAGCTGTCTAGCTCGAGAGACCCAGTACTTC. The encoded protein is CASCLARETQYF.

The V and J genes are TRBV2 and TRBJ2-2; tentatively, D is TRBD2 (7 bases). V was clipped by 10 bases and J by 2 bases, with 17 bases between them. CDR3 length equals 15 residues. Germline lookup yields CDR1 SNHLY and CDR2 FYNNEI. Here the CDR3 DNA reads TGTGCCATAGAGAAGGGGGGACTAAACACCGGGGAGCTGTTTTTT. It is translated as CAIEKGGLNTGELFF. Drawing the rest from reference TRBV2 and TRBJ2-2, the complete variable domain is EPEVTQTPSHQVTQMGQEVILRCVPISNHLYFYWYRQILGQKVEFLVSFYNNEISEKSEIFDDQFSVERPDGSNFTLKIRSTKLEDSAMYFCAIEKGGLNTGELFFGEGSRLTVL.